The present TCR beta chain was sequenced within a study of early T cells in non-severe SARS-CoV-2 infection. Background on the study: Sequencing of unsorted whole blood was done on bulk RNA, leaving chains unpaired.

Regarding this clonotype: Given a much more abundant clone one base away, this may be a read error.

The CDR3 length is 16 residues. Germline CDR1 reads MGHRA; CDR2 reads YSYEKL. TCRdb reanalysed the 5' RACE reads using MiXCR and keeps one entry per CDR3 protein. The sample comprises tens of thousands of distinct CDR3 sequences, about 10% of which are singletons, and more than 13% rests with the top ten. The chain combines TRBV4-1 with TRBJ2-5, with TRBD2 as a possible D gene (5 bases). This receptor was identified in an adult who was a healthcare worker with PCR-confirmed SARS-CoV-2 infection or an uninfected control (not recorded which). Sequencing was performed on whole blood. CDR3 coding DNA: TGCGCCGGCAGCCAAGAAGCTTCCAGCGGACAAGAGACCCAGTACTTC. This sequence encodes CAGSQEASSGQETQYF.